This T cell receptor (beta chain) was captured by sequencing in a study of blood T cell repertoires in COVID-19. Turning to the study itself: Sites across the United States, Italy and Spain contributed samples from acute and convalescent COVID-19. Sources were T cells, B-cell-depleted T cells, or PBMCs; the material itself was cDNA or gDNA.

This table comes from immunoSEQ multiplex PCR, and its TCRdb copy is limited to in-frame clones, with some not included. The table shows about 63,000 clones, with about 80% occurring only once. The CDR3 spans 16 residues. Germline V CDR1 and CDR2: MRHNA, SNTAGT. With V trimmed by 5 bases and J by 4 bases, 8 bases remained unmatched. This clone was counted at least ten times. This clonotype was sampled from a human donor in a cohort sampled during active COVID-19. Sequencing was done on a sample of peripheral blood. This chain links TRBV6-4 with TRBJ2-3; 11 bases match TRBD2. CDR3 DNA sequence: TGTGCCAGCAGTCCATTAGTAGCGGGGGGGCCAGATACGCAGTATTTT. Protein product: CASSPLVAGGPDTQYF.